This TCR beta chain was recovered during a study of blood T cell repertoires in COVID-19 (dated by TCRdb to 2018 to 2020). About the full investigation: Samples covering the acute and convalescent phases of COVID-19 were provided by collaborators in the United States, Italy and Spain. The repertoires were made available in a free public database intended to serve as a resource for research on the immune response to SARS-CoV-2. The material from the prospective study consisted of cDNA or gDNA derived from T cells, B-cell-depleted T cells, or PBMCs. The sample metadata nearly always contained a de-identified subject ID, COVID-19 status, age in years and sex. HLA class I and class II types, where available, came from metadata supplied by the sample provider rather than from assay-based typing. The samples were drawn from two sources: the first 160 participants of the ongoing ImmuneRACE study, and 950 to 1,500 subjects contributed by 6 global collaborators. Deeply sampled blood TCRbeta repertoires from subjects exposed to, actively infected with, or recovered from COVID-19 were included in the dataset.

The immunoSEQ Assay, a bias-controlled multiplex PCR, was used to amplify TCRbeta CDR3 regions from genomic DNA. The authors' pipeline ran thus. The number of nucleated cells in each sample was estimated by amplification of reference gene primers within the assay. To quantify the absolute abundance of each unique TCRbeta CDR3 rearrangement, sequence reads were collapsed and filtered. Productive Simpson clonality was computed per sample as the square root of Simpson's diversity index over productive rearrangements. This immuneACCESS table, as held by TCRdb, lists in-frame sequences with V and J called but not all clones. Of the missing ones, under half trace to an unresolved V gene in checked studies; the others have no known cause. The D gene and trimming were derived from the DNA, and the V and J assignments and clone size from that table. The sample table holds about 36,000 clones, of which 84% were seen once. Of the sample, 1.5% to 2% is held by the ten largest clones.

The investigation overall reported the following: Clinical and demographic metadata were provided uncurated, with the amount varying by source and participant.

For CDR1 and CDR2, the germline V gene lists SQVTM and ANQGSEA. From cysteine to phenylalanine, the CDR3 is 13 amino acids long. The retained sequence is limited to the CDR3, 39 bases, with the frame set at the first base. At the junction V is shortened by 7 bases and J by 4 bases, with 16 bases in between. One collaborating source in Seattle enrolled patients during active infection and followed them longitudinally through the course of disease. Each collaborating institution followed its own protocols to collect whole blood in K2EDTA tubes. For TCRbeta analysis, collaborators shipped samples in one of three forms: frozen whole blood, isolated PBMCs, or DNA extracted from either of those sample types. Turning to this clone: Its antigen is unknown. No base quality values were provided; no much bigger clone lies one nucleotide off.

This TCR came from a man between 60 and 75 years old with COVID-19, enrolled during active disease. This sequence uses TRBV29-1 and TRBJ1-2, and TRBD1 may be the D gene, going by 5 matching bases. The specimen was peripheral blood. The CDR3 region: CSGLGGAIYGYTF. DNA sequence: TGCAGCGGCCTGGGAGGGGCCATCTATGGCTACACCTTC.